Below are 24 T cell receptor beta chains sequenced from a single sample in a study of control samples from healthy donors and cancer patients. Measured with immunoSEQ multiplex PCR; TCRdb has only the in-frame clones, and not every one. The sample has 80,000 or so clones, approximately 94% seen once. The sequenced sample was blood. The origin of the receptors is a woman aged 40 to 50 in good health.

The chain employs TRBV6-1 and TRBJ1-1; 7 bases are a match to TRBD1. Per the germline V gene, CDR1 is MNHNS and CDR2 is SASEGT. The trim removed 3 bases at V and 3 bases at J, leaving 7 bases unmatched. The length of the CDR3 is 15 residues. The CDR3 here is CASSEEGAGDTEAFF. The CDR3, as DNA: TGTGCCAGCAGTGAGGAGGGGGCTGGGGACACTGAAGCTTTCTTT.

The chain has TRBV28 and TRBJ2-5; D may be TRBD1 or TRBD2 (5 bases each). The CDR3 has 14 amino acids. Germline V gene data show CDR1 as MDHEN and CDR2 as SYDVKM. The germline V and J ends were trimmed by 6 bases and 4 bases, with 15 bases remaining between them. The CDR3: CASSPPHGAETQYF. For the CDR3, the DNA is TGTGCCAGCAGCCCACCCCACGGGGCAGAGACCCAGTACTTC.

The chain uses TRBV7-9 and TRBJ1-1, with D uncertain. The germline V and J ends were trimmed by 0 bases and 5 bases, with 4 bases remaining between them. Germline lookup yields CDR1 SEHNR and CDR2 FQNEAQ (reference sequence). The CDR3 totals 12 residues. The DNA of the CDR3 is TGTGCCAGCAGCTTAGCCGGGACTGAAGCTTTCTTT. It yields the protein CASSLAGTEAFF.

V gene TRBV13 combines with J gene TRBJ1-3, with D possibly matching TRBD1 (5 bases). The CDR3 is 15 residues long. The germline gives CDR1 PRHDT, CDR2 FYEKMQ (reference sequence). Trimming left V 2 bases short and J 8 bases short, with 16 bases between. CDR3 residues: CASSLRDEGSHTIYF. DNA of the CDR3: TGTGCCAGCAGCTTAAGGGATGAGGGGTCGCACACCATATATTTT.

V and J are TRBV12-3 or TRBV12-4 and TRBJ1-5, with D unresolved. The CDR3 spans 13 residues. V gave up 3 bases and J gave up 4 bases, with 7 bases separating them. The CDR3 sequence: CASSFLKNQPQHF. The CDR3 nucleotides read TGTGCCAGCAGTTTCCTCAAGAATCAGCCCCAGCATTTT.

This chain links TRBV6-2 or TRBV6-3 with TRBJ2-7; D not resolved. V lost 0 bases, J lost 2 bases, and 14 bases lay in between. Germline V gene data show CDR1 as MNHEY and CDR2 as SVGEGT. This CDR3 is 16 amino acids long. CDR3 sequence (DNA): TGTGCCAGCAGTTACTCCTTGCTGGGAAAAGCCTACGAGCAGTACTTC. This encodes CASSYSLLGKAYEQYF.

The V and J genes are TRBV12-1 and TRBJ2-6; the D call in the table, TRBD1, was not verified against the DNA. TRBV12-1 constitutes a pseudogene. The CDR3 consists of 17 residues. CDR3 loop: CASSSGHLPFGANVLTF. CDR3 in DNA: TGTGCCAGCAGCTCCGGACATCTTCCATTTGGGGCCAACGTCCTGACTTTC.

The gene calls are TRBV7-2 and TRBJ2-1; 10 bases are a match to TRBD2. Germline values: CDR1 SGHTA, CDR2 FQGNSA. V shed 4 bases, J shed 9 bases, and the junction held 9 bases outside the gene matches. The CDR3 runs to 15 residues. CDR3 nucleotides: TGTGCCAGCAGCTACATCAGCGGGGGGGCGGGTGAGCAGTTCTTC. It encodes CASSYISGGAGEQFF.

This clone has a single count. The chain couples TRBV7-9 to TRBJ2-3; 9 bases are shared with TRBD2. This CDR3 has 16 amino acids. V lost 5 bases to trimming and J lost 7 bases; unmatched junction nucleotides: 13. Germline V lookup: CDR1 SEHNR, CDR2 FQNEAQ (reference sequence). This CDR3 reads CASSPSGGRAFNTQYF. CDR3 sequence (DNA): TGTGCCAGCAGCCCCAGCGGCGGGAGGGCCTTTAATACGCAGTATTTT.

This clone was detected a few times. The DNA of the CDR3 is TGTGCCAGTAGGCCGAGGGCAGCAACCTACGAGCAGTACTTC. This encodes CASRPRAATYEQYF. This chain joins TRBV19 and TRBJ2-7; TRBD2 might be the D (5 bases). The CDR3 is made up of 14 amino acids. Looked up from germline, CDR1 is LNHDA and CDR2 is SQIVND (reference sequence). Deletions cut 6 bases from V and 2 bases from J, with 14 bases between.

The gene calls are TRBV7-6 and TRBJ2-5, with D perhaps TRBD2 (6 bases). This CDR3 has 15 amino acids. V was clipped by 5 bases and J by 0 bases, with 13 bases between them. CDR1 SGHVS and CDR2 FNYEAQ come from the germline V gene. This chain's CDR3 is CASSAEGRYQETQYF. The CDR3 DNA reads TGTGCCAGCAGCGCTGAAGGGAGGTACCAAGAGACCCAGTACTTC. Drawing the rest from reference TRBV7-6 and TRBJ2-5, the complete variable domain is GAGVSQSPRYKVTKRGQDVALRCDPISGHVSLYWYRQALGQGPEFLTYFNYEAQQDKSGLPNDRFSAERPEGSISTLTIQRTEQRDSAMYRCASSAEGRYQETQYFGPGTRLLVL.

In its sample, this clone was seen once. The genes are TRBV29-1 and TRBJ2-3, with D uncertain. The germline V and J ends were trimmed by 2 bases and 2 bases, with 8 bases remaining between them. Germline V gives CDR1 SQVTM, CDR2 ANQGSEA. This CDR3 comprises 13 residues. Written as DNA, the CDR3 is TGCAGCGTTGAACAAACGAACACAGATACGCAGTATTTT. This sequence encodes CSVEQTNTDTQYF.

The rearrangement joins TRBV14 to TRBJ2-6; TRBD1 is a possible D gene (5 bases). Between the trimmed V and J ends, which lost 4 bases and 1 base, there was a span of 23 bases. The CDR3 runs 20 residues. The germline V gene encodes CDR1 SGHDN and CDR2 FVKESK. CDR3 nucleotides: TGTGCCAGCAGCCCCCCCCCGTGGGAACAGGTTCAATCTGGGGCCAACGTCCTGACTTTC. This encodes CASSPPPWEQVQSGANVLTF.

The chain joins TRBV11-2 to TRBJ2-3, with 13 positions matching TRBD2. Per germline, CDR1 SGHAT and CDR2 FQNNGV. The CDR3 extends over 19 amino acids. With V trimmed by 5 bases and J by 0 bases, 11 bases remained unmatched. DNA of the CDR3: TGTGCCAGCAGCCTTACCGGGACTAGCGGGGAGGGGAGCACAGATACGCAGTATTTT. The encoded protein is CASSLTGTSGEGSTDTQYF.

J is TRBJ2-1 and V is TRBV25-1; D unclear. The CDR3 is made up of 14 amino acids. CDR1 is MGHDK and CDR2 is SYGVNS in the germline V gene. V lost 2 bases and J 6 bases, leaving 11 bases between the germline ends. The CDR3 nucleotides are TGTGCCAGCAGTGAACCCGCATTAGGCAATGAGCAGTTCTTC. As protein: CASSEPALGNEQFF.

The V call is TRBV5-1, the J call TRBJ2-5; 7 bases fit TRBD2. V was clipped by 0 bases and J by 1 base; unmatched bases: 9. This CDR3 region has 17 residues. Germline V gene data show CDR1 as SGHRS and CDR2 as YFSETQ. The DNA for the CDR3 is TGCGCCAGCAGCTTGGTAACTAGCGTATCTGGCCAAGAGACCCAGTACTTC. Protein sequence: CASSLVTSVSGQETQYF.

This sequence joins TRBV7-9 and TRBJ2-7; D is possibly TRBD1 (6 bases). The germline V gene encodes CDR1 SEHNR and CDR2 FQNEAQ (reference sequence). The CDR3 is 15 amino acids. V was clipped by 2 bases and J by 3 bases, with 14 bases between them. The chain's CDR3 is CASSLRKDSYYEQYF. CDR3 in DNA: TGTGCCAGCAGCTTAAGGAAGGACAGCTACTACGAGCAGTACTTC. The entire variable domain, with the rest obtained from reference TRBV7-9 and TRBJ2-7, is as follows: DTGVSQNPRHKITKRGQNVTFRCDPISEHNRLYWYRQTLGQGPEFLTYFQNEAQLEKSRLLSDRFSAERPKGSFSTLEIQRTEQGDSAMYLCASSLRKDSYYEQYFGPGTRLTVT.

The chain links TRBV4-1 to TRBJ1-4; 8 nucleotides agree with TRBD1. This CDR3 region has 15 residues. J lost 7 bases, V lost 3 bases, and 7 bases had no gene match. The germline gives CDR1 MGHRA, CDR2 YSYEKL. CDR3 protein: CASSHGGQVAEKLFF. The CDR3 bases are TGCGCCAGCAGCCACGGGGGACAGGTGGCTGAAAAACTGTTTTTT.

The rearrangement joins TRBV7-9 to TRBJ2-3, with D possibly TRBD1 on 6 matching bases. Trimming took 3 bases from V and 6 from J, leaving 13 bases between them. Germline assignment: CDR1 SEHNR and CDR2 FQNEAQ (reference sequence). The CDR3 has 14 amino acids. This chain's CDR3 is CASSFDGGRDTQYF. As DNA, the CDR3 is TGTGCCAGCAGCTTCGATGGGGGCCGCGATACGCAGTATTTT.

This rearrangement joins TRBV5-1 to TRBJ2-2; D is perhaps TRBD1 (6 bases). The length of the CDR3 is 13 residues. V was cut by 6 bases and J by 2 bases, with 8 bases left in between. Looked up from germline, CDR1 is SGHRS and CDR2 is YFSETQ. This chain's CDR3 is CASTQGNTGELFF. CDR3 DNA sequence: TGCGCCAGCACACAGGGAAACACCGGGGAGCTGTTTTTT.

The chain has TRBV18 and TRBJ2-2, with TRBD1 identical over 7 bases. Germline CDR1 and CDR2: KGHSH and LQKENI. Trimming at V came to 4 bases and at J to 4 bases, leaving 6 bases not matched to a gene. The CDR3 length is 15 residues. DNA of the CDR3: TGTGCCAGCTCACAGGGACAGATACCCACCGGGGAGCTGTTTTTT. Protein product: CASSQGQIPTGELFF.

The chain employs TRBV5-4 and TRBJ1-1, with D tentatively TRBD1 (5 bases). The ends were cut back, 10 bases at V and 5 bases at J, with 15 bases in the middle. From germline, CDR1 is SGHNT and CDR2 YYREEE (reference sequence). CDR3 length: 12 residues. CDR3 protein: CAFEWGPTEAFF. DNA of the CDR3: TGTGCCTTTGAATGGGGACCAACTGAAGCTTTCTTT.

CDR3: CASSEDRPPAFF. The CDR3 nucleotides read TGTGCCAGCAGCGAAGACAGGCCGCCCGCTTTCTTT. This chain uses TRBV12-3 or TRBV12-4 with TRBJ1-1; maybe TRBD1 (6 bases). Trimming shortened V by 6 bases and J by 11 bases, and 16 bases separated the two germline ends. The CDR3 has 12 residues.

The CDR3 here is CASSPGQGSYEQYF. For the CDR3, the DNA is TGTGCCAGCAGTCCCGGACAGGGCTCCTACGAGCAGTACTTC. J is TRBJ2-7 and V is TRBV2; TRBD1 aligns across 8 bases. CDR1 and CDR2 (germline): SNHLY, FYNNEI. The CDR3 contains 14 residues. J lost 0 bases, V lost 5 bases, and 3 bases had no gene match. Full variable domain (remainder filled in from reference TRBV2 and TRBJ2-7): EPEVTQTPSHQVTQMGQEVILRCVPISNHLYFYWYRQILGQKVEFLVSFYNNEISEKSEIFDDQFSVERPDGSNFTLKIRSTKLEDSAMYFCASSPGQGSYEQYFGPGTRLTVT.